This T cell receptor beta chain was sequenced for a study of Ad26.COV2.S vaccination and SARS-CoV-2 variants. In the study overall: The donor was enrolled in the Ad26.COV2.S arm of the COV1001 trial.

Treatment denoted: roughly 20 received Ad26.COV2.S at low or high dose, single or two shots; several received placebo; per-sample allocation not given. It was on day 63 after the first vaccine or placebo injection that samples were taken. The data were produced by immunoSEQ multiplex PCR, yet TCRdb's version contains in-frame clones alone and is incomplete. Here the sample spans roughly 510,000 clones, roughly 89% being singletons. The CDR3 is made up of 11 amino acids. The V and J ends lost 10 bases and 6 bases respectively, with 12 bases between them. The germline CDR1 and CDR2 sequences are MNHEY and SVGAGI.

The chain combines TRBV6-5 with TRBJ1-2; D may be TRBD1 (6 bases). The sequence derives from a person between 18 and 65 years old who received the Ad26.COV2.S COVID-19 vaccine or a placebo. The sample was peripheral blood, taken in a trial of Ad26.COV2.S vaccine versus placebo. The CDR3 DNA reads TGTGCCACTCACAGGGAGGATGGCTACACCTTC. This encodes CATHREDGYTF.